A selection of T cell receptor beta chains follows, all from one sample in a study of preoperative IRX-2 immunotherapy in early breast cancer. Sequenced by immunoSEQ multiplex PCR; TCRdb stores in-frame clones only, minus some. The sample includes more than 50,000 clones, approximately 93% of them seen just once. This specimen was acquired from a patient treated with IRX-2 immunotherapy. The receptors come from a human donor with breast cancer. Each CDR3 is given without its conserved first and last residue.

v_call: TRBV27
j_call: TRBJ1-6
cdr3_aa: ASRKLPGRSNSPLH

v_call: TRBV19
j_call: TRBJ1-6
cdr3_aa: ASSEQGHSPLH

v_call: TRBV7-3
j_call: TRBJ2-5
cdr3_aa: ASSLSSGRGTQY

v_call: TRBV4-1
j_call: TRBJ1-3
cdr3_aa: ASSQITEGSGNTIY

v_call: TRBV2
j_call: -
cdr3_aa: ASSPTSGGTYEQY

v_call: TRBV6-5
j_call: TRBJ2-3
cdr3_aa: ASSYSGESTDTQY

v_call: TRBV9
j_call: TRBJ1-6
cdr3_aa: ASSVGERTNSPLH

v_call: TRBV27
j_call: TRBJ2-7
cdr3_aa: ASSKDRGHEQY

v_call: TRBV11-2
j_call: TRBJ1-6
cdr3_aa: ASSLGVTTPYNSPLH

v_call: TRBV4-1
j_call: TRBJ1-1
cdr3_aa: ASSQGNRPNTEAF

v_call: TRBV18
j_call: TRBJ2-3
cdr3_aa: ASSPRTGSTDTQY

v_call: TRBV20-1
j_call: TRBJ2-7
cdr3_aa: SARGVDEQY

v_call: TRBV19
j_call: TRBJ1-5
cdr3_aa: ASRNRGPQPQH

v_call: TRBV11-2
j_call: TRBJ2-5
cdr3_aa: ASDVAGRAETQY

v_call: TRBV10-3
j_call: TRBJ2-4
cdr3_aa: AISDGRNKNIQY

v_call: TRBV11-2
j_call: TRBJ2-7
cdr3_aa: ASSSYRGSSYEQY

v_call: TRBV9
j_call: TRBJ2-3
cdr3_aa: ASNLGGSDTQY

v_call: TRBV7-7
j_call: TRBJ2-7
cdr3_aa: ASSLRQGGTYEQY

v_call: TRBV18
j_call: TRBJ2-7
cdr3_aa: ASSPVESRGEQY

v_call: TRBV6-5
j_call: TRBJ1-5
cdr3_aa: ASRGDRAGNQPQH

v_call: TRBV19
j_call: TRBJ2-1
cdr3_aa: ASSLGRSNEQF

v_call: TRBV25-1
j_call: TRBJ2-2
cdr3_aa: ASSEHQGLAGVGGELF

v_call: TRBV9
j_call: TRBJ1-2
cdr3_aa: ASSVGQGANYGYT

v_call: TRBV6-5
j_call: -
cdr3_aa: ASRPTGTLYEQY

v_call: TRBV18
j_call: TRBJ2-5
cdr3_aa: ASATDRGLSYSPSQETQY

v_call: TRBV4-1
j_call: TRBJ2-7
cdr3_aa: ASSPTGQGHYEQY

v_call: TRBV18
j_call: TRBJ2-6
cdr3_aa: ASSRDIESTRTGANVLT

v_call: TRBV11-2
j_call: TRBJ2-1
cdr3_aa: ASSLFRTSGRYNEQF

v_call: TRBV16
j_call: TRBJ2-3
cdr3_aa: ASSPRGGSEDTQY

v_call: TRBV7-9
j_call: TRBJ2-3
cdr3_aa: ASSLEGTGGFDTQY

v_call: TRBV11-2
j_call: TRBJ2-2
cdr3_aa: ASSLRRGNTGELF

v_call: TRBV19
j_call: TRBJ2-7
cdr3_aa: ASSIDRGPYEQY

v_call: TRBV10-3
j_call: TRBJ2-1
cdr3_aa: AIIPSAQEYNEQF

v_call: TRBV5-5
j_call: TRBJ2-4
cdr3_aa: ASSLIGDSSSIQY

v_call: TRBV7-8
j_call: TRBJ1-1
cdr3_aa: ASSFWDRGTEAF

v_call: TRBV11-2
j_call: TRBJ2-2
cdr3_aa: ASSANQGAGELF

v_call: TRBV7-2
j_call: TRBJ1-4
cdr3_aa: ASSSLTGNLARNEKLF

v_call: TRBV19
j_call: TRBJ2-7
cdr3_aa: ASRPSGSYEQY

v_call: TRBV27
j_call: TRBJ1-2
cdr3_aa: ASSPTGRYGYT

v_call: TRBV7-2
j_call: TRBJ1-2
cdr3_aa: ASSSTLPGQYGYT

v_call: TRBV7-9
j_call: TRBJ1-1
cdr3_aa: ASSRTTGYTEAF

v_call: TRBV9
j_call: TRBJ1-2
cdr3_aa: ASSARDPSSYGYT

v_call: TRBV5-1
j_call: TRBJ2-1
cdr3_aa: ASDSGTQSYNEQF

v_call: TRBV18
j_call: TRBJ2-5
cdr3_aa: ASCPSGQETQY

v_call: TRBV9
j_call: TRBJ1-3
cdr3_aa: ASSNYRSGNTIY

v_call: TRBV5-1
j_call: TRBJ1-1
cdr3_aa: ASTEGPGGALNTEAF

v_call: TRBV29-1
j_call: TRBJ2-3
cdr3_aa: SVEGGATSTDTQY

v_call: TRBV25-1
j_call: TRBJ1-4
cdr3_aa: ASSAPGALNEKLF

v_call: TRBV6-6
j_call: TRBJ1-6
cdr3_aa: ASSYSPGDSPLH

v_call: TRBV29-1
j_call: TRBJ2-1
cdr3_aa: SVREPESYNEQF

v_call: TRBV28
j_call: TRBJ2-7
cdr3_aa: ASGVSPLPYEQY